The 2 T cell receptor beta chains presented below share a single source sample, sequenced in a study of shared clonotypes between healthy human individuals. Only in-frame clones appear in the TCRdb table, and some are missing; sequencing was by immunoSEQ multiplex PCR. Of about 680,000 clones listed, about two thirds are singletons. Sequencing used memory CD4+ T cells sorted from blood. Subset here: CD45RA-negative fraction. The receptor source for this set is a woman aged 25 to 39 in good health.

V and J are TRBV5-6 and TRBJ2-5; TRBD1 might be the D (6 bases). V was trimmed by 4 bases and J by 4 bases, leaving 11 bases between them. The germline V gene has CDR1 SGHDT and CDR2 YYEEEE. CDR3 length equals 13 residues. The DNA for the CDR3 is TGTGCCAGCAGCCAAACAGGGTCAGAGACCCAGTACTTC. Amino acid sequence: CASSQTGSETQYF.

The chain links TRBV4-2 to TRBJ1-2, with 12 bases that match TRBD1. This CDR3 comprises 15 residues. Germline V CDR1 and CDR2: LGHNA, YNFKEQ. The V segment lost 3 bases and the J segment 11 bases; nucleotides outside the gene matches: 10. CDR3 loop: CASSQAGTGGLRYTF. CDR3 nucleotides: TGTGCCAGCAGCCAGGCCGGGACAGGGGGCTTGCGGTACACCTTC.